These 25 T cell receptor beta chains were all obtained from the same sample, sequenced in a study of response to subunit inactivated influenza vaccine. TCRdb ran MiXCR on the RT-PCR reads and lists one entry per CDR3 protein. The repertoire includes a few hundred thousand distinct CDR3 sequences, about 11% of them detected once, and approximately 10% sits in the top ten. These same records also appear under a second study, on T cells expressing NK-cell markers. Per that paper: Researchers built TCR beta cDNA using 5'RACE template switching with UMIs.

The sequenced sample was PBMCs from blood, obtained on the day of vaccination. The receptor source for this set is a man over 45 who received an inactivated influenza vaccine.

In its sample, this clonotype was seen a few times. This chain joins TRBV6-2 or TRBV6-3 and TRBJ2-3; D is unresolved. The V gene lost 1 base and the J gene lost 4 bases, with 6 bases spanning the gap. This CDR3 comprises 13 residues. The germline V gene has CDR1 MNHEY and CDR2 SVGEGT. CDR3 coding DNA: TGTGCCAGCAGTTACTGGGGATCAGATACGCAGTATTTT. Translation: CASSYWGSDTQYF.

This clonotype was observed a handful of times. V gene TRBV20-1 combines with J gene TRBJ1-2, with D unresolved. V was trimmed by 7 bases and J by 7 bases, leaving 13 bases between them. The CDR3 is 11 amino acids. Germline lookup yields CDR1 DFQATT and CDR2 SNEGSKA (reference sequence). The CDR3 sequence: CSGLLHSGYTF. The CDR3 DNA is TGCAGTGGTTTATTGCACAGTGGCTACACCTTC.

This clonotype was seen a few times. This chain joins TRBV28 and TRBJ2-3, with D maybe TRBD1 (5 bases). Germline-derived CDR1 and CDR2 are MDHEN and SYDVKM. This CDR3 is built from 14 residues. Trimming removed 5 bases from V and 9 bases from J, with 18 bases in between. In DNA, the CDR3 is TGTGCCAGCAGTCCCACCCCCCAGGGCAGCACGCAGTATTTT. This sequence encodes CASSPTPQGSTQYF.

The table lists this clonotype with a few counts. The rearrangement uses TRBV11-1 and TRBJ2-5, with TRBD2 matching over 9 bases. Germline V CDR1 and CDR2: SGHAT, FQDESV (reference sequence). V shed 5 bases and J 3 bases; nucleotides not matched to a gene: 4. This CDR3 is built from 14 residues. The chain's CDR3 is CASSRPSGEETQYF. The CDR3 region has the DNA TGTGCCAGCAGCCGACCTAGCGGGGAAGAGACCCAGTACTTC. The full variable domain, its missing parts supplied by reference TRBV11-1 and TRBJ2-5, is EAEVAQSPRYKITEKSQAVAFWCDPISGHATLYWYRQILGQGPELLVQFQDESVVDDSQLPKDRFSAERLKGVDSTLKIQPAELGDSAMYLCASSRPSGEETQYFGPGTRLLVL.

This clonotype was seen a handful of times. The chain joins TRBV6-5 to TRBJ2-5; D remains ambiguous. Per germline, CDR1 MNHEY and CDR2 SVGAGI. CDR3 size: 16 residues. V shed 4 bases and J shed 1 base, with 16 bases lying between them. The CDR3 region has the DNA TGTGCCAGCAGTTCCCTTGAATGGCAGGCCCAAGAGACCCAGTACTTC. This translates into CASSSLEWQAQETQYF.

V is TRBV18 and J is TRBJ2-5; D is possibly TRBD2 (5 bases). The CDR3 has 14 amino acids. The germline V and J ends were trimmed by 1 base and 2 bases, with 8 bases remaining between them. Germline CDR1 is KGHSH and CDR2 is LQKENI. CDR3 loop: CASSPQPGQETQYF. The CDR3 region has the DNA TGTGCCAGCTCACCACAACCGGGACAAGAGACCCAGTACTTC.

This clonotype was picked up a small number of times. This chain uses TRBV5-6 with TRBJ2-1; D is possibly TRBD1 or TRBD2 (5 bases each). The germline V and J ends were trimmed by 1 base and 7 bases, with 15 bases remaining between them. This CDR3 is built from 15 residues. Germline assignment: CDR1 SGHDT and CDR2 YYEEEE. In nucleotides, the CDR3 is TGTGCCAGCAGCTTGCAGGGTATGAGGGGTAATGAGCAGTTCTTC. Residues: CASSLQGMRGNEQFF. The variable domain in full, completed from reference TRBV5-6 and TRBJ2-1, reads DAGVTQSPTHLIKTRGQQVTLRCSPKSGHDTVSWYQQALGQGPQFIFQYYEEEERQRGNFPDRFSGHQFPNYSSELNVNALLLGDSALYLCASSLQGMRGNEQFFGPGTRLTVL.

The chain links TRBV7-3 to TRBJ2-2; 7 bases are a match to TRBD1. The V segment lost 5 bases and the J segment 4 bases; nucleotides outside the gene matches: 7. The length of the CDR3 is 15 residues. Germline CDR1 and CDR2: SGHTA and FQGTGA. DNA of the CDR3: TGTGCCAGCAGCCTCGACAGGGTCGTCACCGGGGAGCTGTTTTTT. Translation: CASSLDRVVTGELFF.

This clonotype was counted a few times. V usage is TRBV6-1 and J usage is TRBJ2-7, with 10 bases identical to TRBD2. V lost 8 bases and J lost 4; bases outside the gene matches: 8. Per the germline V gene, CDR1 is MNHNS and CDR2 is SASEGT. This CDR3 has 14 residues. CDR3 protein: CASVGNSGGYEQYF. CDR3 DNA sequence: TGTGCCAGCGTGGGGAATAGCGGGGGGTACGAGCAGTACTTC.

This clonotype appeared a few times. The V gene is TRBV20-1, the J gene TRBJ2-7; D might be TRBD2 (5 bases). Per the germline V gene, CDR1 is DFQATT and CDR2 is SNEGSKA (reference sequence). V was cut by 7 bases and J by 1 base, with 17 bases left in between. There are 14 residues in the CDR3. The DNA for the CDR3 is TGCAGTGTTTCTTCGGTGGGAGCGTCCTACGAGCAGTACTTC. Translation gives CSVSSVGASYEQYF.

The rearrangement joins TRBV20-1 to TRBJ2-7; perhaps TRBD2 as D (6 bases). Germline V gene sequence: CDR1 DFQATT, CDR2 SNEGSKA (reference sequence). V lost 3 bases and J lost 5, with 11 bases in between. The CDR3 totals 12 residues. The CDR3 sequence is CSASRETHEQYF. The CDR3 DNA is TGCAGTGCTAGCCGGGAGACCCACGAGCAGTACTTC.

The chain uses TRBV5-5 and TRBJ2-7; D is possibly TRBD1 or TRBD2 (5 bases each). The CDR3 runs 17 residues. Germline V CDR1 and CDR2: SGHKS, YYEKEE (reference sequence). Trimming removed 0 bases from V and 4 bases from J, with 20 bases in between. The CDR3 reads CASSLEGTERYFYEQYF. CDR3 coding DNA: TGTGCCAGCAGCTTGGAAGGGACGGAGAGGTATTTTTACGAGCAGTACTTC.

CDR3 in amino acids: CASSEVAGGPGYEQYF. CDR3 nucleotides: TGTGCCAGCAGCGAGGTAGCGGGGGGCCCCGGGTACGAGCAGTACTTC. The chain is built from TRBV9 and TRBJ2-7; 10 bases are a match to TRBD2. The V and J ends lost 3 bases and 4 bases, in that order; junction bases with no gene match: 10. The CDR3 extends over 16 amino acids. Germline lookup yields CDR1 SGDLS and CDR2 YYNGEE.

This sequence joins TRBV6-1 and TRBJ1-2; 7 bases are shared with TRBD1. Germline-derived CDR1 and CDR2 are MNHNS and SASEGT. This CDR3 spans 14 amino acids. V shed 4 bases and J 6 bases; nucleotides not matched to a gene: 8. CDR3 bases: TGTGCCAGCAGTGCACGACAGGGAGGGGATGGCTACACCTTC. Protein sequence: CASSARQGGDGYTF.

This clonotype was seen only a few times. A junction end diverges from the germline sequence, so it may reflect a read error. The chain uses TRBV20-1 and TRBJ1-2, with a possible D match to TRBD1 (6 bases). This CDR3 is built from 13 residues. Germline assignment: CDR1 DFQATT and CDR2 SNEGSKA (reference sequence). The chain's CDR3 is CSAGDRMGYGYTF. The CDR3 nucleotides are TGCAGTGCTGGAGACAGGATGGGCTATGGCTACACCTTC.

This clonotype has just one count. V gene TRBV30 combines with J gene TRBJ2-7; the D call may be TRBD1 or TRBD2 (5 bases each). Germline V gene data show CDR1 as GTSNPN and CDR2 as SVGIG (reference sequence). CDR3 size: 14 residues. V lost 0 bases and J 5 bases, leaving 14 bases between the germline ends. The CDR3 is CAWSVGAGSDEQYF. The CDR3 DNA is TGTGCCTGGAGTGTAGGGGCGGGTTCTGACGAGCAGTACTTC.

This chain connects TRBV20-1 to TRBJ2-5; 8 nucleotides match TRBD1. The germline V gene encodes CDR1 DFQATT and CDR2 SNEGSKA (reference sequence). V dropped 3 bases and J dropped 5; count of bases not matched to a gene: 8. The CDR3 totals 14 residues. CDR3 coding DNA: TGCAGTGCTAGCGGGACAGGCGAAGGGGAGACCCAGTACTTC. This translates into CSASGTGEGETQYF.

This clonotype has only a few counts. This chain connects TRBV7-9 to TRBJ2-1, with D unclear. Trimming removed 5 bases at V and 5 bases at J, with 7 bases between. This CDR3 has 12 residues. Germline values: CDR1 SEHNR, CDR2 FQNEAQ (reference sequence). The CDR3 coding sequence is TGTGCCAGCAGCCGGACGGACAATGAGCAGTTCTTC. Amino acids: CASSRTDNEQFF. The variable domain in full, completed from reference TRBV7-9 and TRBJ2-1, reads DTGVSQNPRHKITKRGQNVTFRCDPISEHNRLYWYRQTLGQGPEFLTYFQNEAQLEKSRLLSDRFSAERPKGSFSTLEIQRTEQGDSAMYLCASSRTDNEQFFGPGTRLTVL.

In this sample, this clonotype turned up many times. The V gene is TRBV20-1, the J gene TRBJ2-1; D call uncertain. Germline V lookup: CDR1 DFQATT, CDR2 SNEGSKA (reference sequence). The CDR3 is made up of 13 amino acids. V was trimmed by 4 bases and J by 3 bases, leaving 10 bases between them. The CDR3 protein is CSANRAIYNEQFF. The DNA for the CDR3 is TGCAGTGCTAACAGAGCCATCTACAATGAGCAGTTCTTC.

This clonotype has just a few counts. The chain recombines TRBV20-1 with TRBJ2-7, with 7 positions matching TRBD1. This CDR3 region has 12 residues. Germline-derived CDR1 and CDR2 are DFQATT and SNEGSKA (reference sequence). The CDR3 here is CRGDRDTNEQYF. In nucleotides, the CDR3 is TGCAGAGGCGACAGGGACACCAACGAGCAGTACTTC.

The rearrangement joins TRBV6-5 to TRBJ2-7, with D perhaps given as TRBD1 or TRBD2 (5 bases each). Trimming removed 7 bases at V and 0 bases at J, with 16 bases between. The germline CDR1 and CDR2 sequences are MNHEY and SVGAGI. This CDR3 has 15 residues. The CDR3 here is CASTYSWGSSYEQYF. The CDR3 DNA follows: TGTGCCAGCACCTACTCCTGGGGGAGCTCCTACGAGCAGTACTTC.

This chain uses TRBV28 with TRBJ2-6; D remains ambiguous. Per the germline V gene, CDR1 is MDHEN and CDR2 is SYDVKM. This CDR3 region has 14 residues. V lost 5 bases to trimming and J lost 1 base, with 6 bases between them. CDR3 nucleotides: TGTGCCAGCAGTGGGGATTCTGGGGCCAACGTCCTGACTTTC. Translating it yields CASSGDSGANVLTF.

In its sample, this clonotype was seen many times. The chain links TRBV4-3 to TRBJ2-4, with D possibly matching TRBD1 (5 bases). This CDR3 is built from 14 residues. Germline V gene lookup returns CDR1 LGHNA and CDR2 YSLEER. Trimming removed 1 base at V and 6 bases at J, with 10 bases between. This CDR3 is CASSQASQGNIQYF. In nucleotides, the CDR3 is TGCGCCAGCAGCCAAGCATCCCAGGGAAACATTCAGTACTTC.

This clonotype has at least ten counts. The genes are TRBV5-1 and TRBJ2-1, with D perhaps matching TRBD2 (5 bases). V dropped 3 bases and J dropped 4 bases, with 11 bases sitting between them. Germline lookup yields CDR1 SGHRS and CDR2 YFSETQ. The CDR3 loop spans 14 amino acids. CDR3 nucleotide sequence: TGCGCCAGCAGCTACCGGGAACAATACAATGAGCAGTTCTTC. It encodes CASSYREQYNEQFF.

In this sample, this clonotype turned up many times. The chain has TRBV9 and TRBJ2-1; 11 bases map to TRBD2. The CDR3 contains 17 residues. Germline V gene data show CDR1 as SGDLS and CDR2 as YYNGEE. V was pared by 0 bases and J by 12 bases, with 14 bases of the junction left unmatched. The CDR3 loop is CASSVGTSGLLGYGQFF. Here the CDR3 DNA reads TGTGCCAGCAGCGTAGGGACTAGCGGGCTATTGGGGTATGGGCAGTTCTTC.